This entry features one T cell receptor (beta chain) sequence. These data are taken from a study of control samples from healthy donors and cancer patients. Between the trimmed V and J ends, which lost 1 base and 0 bases, there was a span of 5 bases. The CDR3 extends over 14 amino acids. Germline V CDR1 and CDR2: SGHAT, FQNNGV. Data came from immunoSEQ multiplex PCR; TCRdb stores just in-frame clones and leaves some out. The sample shows more than 75,000 clones, roughly 89% of them seen only once. Input material: PBMCs. This clonotype was obtained from a woman aged 60-75 years with head and neck cancer. J is TRBJ2-3 and V is TRBV11-2; D is undetermined. The CDR3 sequence is CASSLGVSTDTQYF. DNA for the CDR3: TGTGCCAGCAGCTTAGGAGTGAGCACAGATACGCAGTATTTT. The entire variable domain, with the rest obtained from reference TRBV11-2 and TRBJ2-3, is as follows: EAGVAQSPRYKIIEKRQSVAFWCNPISGHATLYWYQQILGQGPKLLIQFQNNGVVDDSQLPKDRFSAERLKGVDSTLKIQPAKLEDSAVYLCASSLGVSTDTQYFGPGTRLTVL.